One sample yielded the 21 T cell receptor beta chains listed below, sequenced in a study of blood T cell repertoires in COVID-19. Assay: immunoSEQ multiplex PCR; the TCRdb copy retains only in-frame clones and omits some. The table lists 150,000 to 200,000 clones, approximately 85% of them singletons. Sequencing used peripheral blood. Receptor source: a man older than 75 with COVID-19, enrolled during active disease.

The V gene is TRBV11-3, the J gene TRBJ2-7; TRBD2 is a possible D gene (7 bases). The CDR3 totals 14 residues. Germline V gene sequence: CDR1 SGHNT, CDR2 YENEEA. Trimming pared 2 bases from V and 4 bases from J, leaving 12 bases between. Here the CDR3 DNA reads TGTGCCAGCAGCTTAAGGGGGGGCGGGTACGAGCAGTACTTC. Protein: CASSLRGGGYEQYF.

V and J are TRBV5-5 and TRBJ2-7; D is possibly TRBD2 (5 bases). Germline CDR1 and CDR2: SGHKS and YYEKEE (reference sequence). The ends were cut back, 0 bases at V and 0 bases at J, with 16 bases in the middle. This CDR3 comprises 17 residues. CDR3 amino acids: CASSLGLRDDYSYEQYF. The CDR3 DNA reads as TGTGCCAGCAGCTTGGGGTTACGGGATGACTACTCCTACGAGCAGTACTTC.

This clone has more than one count but fewer than ten. This chain joins TRBV2 and TRBJ1-1; possible D gene TRBD1, 5 bases. There are 13 residues in the CDR3. Trimming left V 5 bases short and J 3 bases short, with 10 bases between. The germline V gene encodes CDR1 SNHLY and CDR2 FYNNEI. CDR3: CASSQGEDTEAFF. For the CDR3, the DNA is TGTGCCAGCAGTCAAGGGGAGGACACTGAAGCTTTCTTT.

With respect to this clone: The sample carries other DNA sequences with the same CDR3. The chain recombines TRBV6-2 or TRBV6-3 with TRBJ1-2; D not resolved. The CDR3 loop spans 12 amino acids. Germline loops: CDR1 MNHEY, CDR2 SVGEGT. Trimming pared 0 bases from V and 5 bases from J, leaving 4 bases between. The CDR3 DNA reads as TGTGCCAGCAGTTACTCCGCGTATGGCTACACCTTC. Translation: CASSYSAYGYTF.

The genes are TRBV19 and TRBJ1-6; 7 nucleotides line up with TRBD1. V gave up 6 bases and J gave up 5 bases; unmatched junction bases: 4. This CDR3 is 14 amino acids long. CDR1 is LNHDA, CDR2 SQIVND, per germline (reference sequence). The CDR3 protein is CASRGTVDNSPLHF. For the CDR3, the DNA is TGTGCCAGTAGGGGGACAGTTGATAATTCACCCCTCCACTTT.

The chain couples TRBV3-1 (or the pseudogene TRBV3-2) to TRBJ1-6; the D is unclear. CDR3 length equals 12 residues. Germline V gene data show CDR1 as LGHDT and CDR2 as YNNKEL (reference sequence). V lost 2 bases and J lost 9, with 5 bases in between. The CDR3 DNA follows: TGTGCCAGCAGCCAAATCTCTTCACCCCTCCACTTT. Translated, it gives CASSQISSPLHF.

This clone was recorded once. The rearrangement joins TRBV5-1 to TRBJ2-3; 8 bases align to TRBD2. The germline gives CDR1 SGHRS, CDR2 YFSETQ. The CDR3 contains 15 residues. The V gene end was trimmed by 5 bases and the J gene end by 3 bases; junction bases not matched to a gene: 8. The DNA for the CDR3 is TGCGCCAGCAGGTCCCGGGGGGGCGCTACAGATACGCAGTATTTT. Translating gives CASRSRGGATDTQYF.

The chain has TRBV3-1 (or the pseudogene TRBV3-2) and TRBJ1-1; D call uncertain. V shed 0 bases and J shed 11 bases, with 16 bases lying between them. CDR1 is LGHDT and CDR2 is YNNKEL in the germline V gene (reference sequence). The CDR3 runs 14 residues. The CDR3 region has the DNA TGTGCCAGCAGCCAAGACCCCACCCTCCCGGTGGCTTTCTTT. This codes for CASSQDPTLPVAFF.

The chain carries TRBV6-5 and TRBJ1-1, with D unresolved. There are 14 residues in the CDR3. The V gene lost 0 bases and the J gene lost 6 bases, with 11 bases spanning the gap. In germline, CDR1 is MNHEY, CDR2 SVGAGI. The CDR3 protein is CASSYSDIQPEAFF. The CDR3, as DNA: TGTGCCAGCAGTTACTCAGACATACAGCCTGAAGCTTTCTTT.

This clone was detected only once. The chain carries TRBV5-1 and TRBJ1-4; D is ambiguous. V lost 4 bases, J lost 5 bases, and 12 bases lay in between. Per germline, CDR1 SGHRS and CDR2 YFSETQ. The length of the CDR3 is 14 residues. CDR3 protein: CASSGGRGNEKLFF. The CDR3 DNA reads as TGCGCCAGCAGCGGAGGACGGGGAAATGAAAAACTGTTTTTT.

V usage is TRBV2 and J usage is TRBJ1-4; no firm D call. The germline V gene has CDR1 SNHLY and CDR2 FYNNEI. CDR3 length equals 14 residues. The V end lost 6 bases, the J end lost 0 bases, and 8 bases lay between the germline ends. As DNA, the CDR3 is TGTGCCAGCAGCCCCCGAGCAACTAATGAAAAACTGTTTTTT. It specifies CASSPRATNEKLFF.

The CDR3 reads CASSLGWGREDYTF. The CDR3 DNA is TGTGCCAGCAGCTTAGGATGGGGCAGGGAGGACTACACCTTC. This sequence joins TRBV7-2 and TRBJ1-2, with D perhaps matching TRBD1 (5 bases). The V end was cut by 1 base, the J end by 10 bases, with 16 bases between. The germline CDR1 and CDR2 sequences are SGHTA and FQGNSA. The CDR3 consists of 14 residues.

The chain is built from TRBV12-3 or TRBV12-4 and TRBJ2-1; D unclear. V was cut by 6 bases and J by 5 bases, with 5 bases left in between. The length of the CDR3 is 11 residues. CDR3 DNA sequence: TGTGCCAGCAGCCGTAACAATGAGCAGTTCTTC. This encodes CASSRNNEQFF.

In its sample, this clone was seen a few times. This rearrangement joins TRBV12-5 to TRBJ2-1; the match to TRBD1 covers 8 bases. The V and J ends lost 4 bases and 1 base, in that order; junction bases with no gene match: 9. This CDR3 has 17 amino acids. The V gene's germline CDR1 is LGHNT and CDR2 FRNRAP. Here the CDR3 DNA reads TGTGCTAGTGGTTGGGCGGGACAGGAGTATTCCTACAATGAGCAGTTCTTC. Amino acid sequence: CASGWAGQEYSYNEQFF.

The count of this clone is one. The chain is built from TRBV4-2 and TRBJ1-4; weak D call: TRBD1 (6 bases). This CDR3 has 18 amino acids. CDR1 and CDR2 (germline): LGHNA, YNFKEQ. With 0 bases removed from V and 5 bases from J, the gap between germline ends came to 19 bases. CDR3 region: CASSQDLVWGLNNEKLFF. For the CDR3, the DNA is TGTGCCAGCAGCCAAGATCTGGTGTGGGGGCTGAACAATGAAAAACTGTTTTTT.

CDR3 nucleotide sequence: TGTGCCAGTAGTCGGGACAGGGAACTGTTTTTT. It is translated as CASSRDRELFF. V usage is TRBV19 and J usage is TRBJ1-4, with 9 bases lining up with TRBD1. This CDR3 has 11 residues. From germline, CDR1 is LNHDA and CDR2 SQIVND (reference sequence). V shed 5 bases, J shed 12 bases, and the junction held 1 base outside the gene matches.

The chain has TRBV7-3 and TRBJ2-7; 10 positions match TRBD1. The trim removed 0 bases at V and 4 bases at J, leaving 0 bases unmatched. The CDR3 length is 14 residues. Per germline, CDR1 SGHTA and CDR2 FQGTGA. The CDR3 nucleotides are TGTGCCAGCAGCTTAACGGGACAGGGGTACGAGCAGTACTTC. Encoded protein: CASSLTGQGYEQYF.

The chain carries TRBV4-3 and TRBJ1-4; D ambiguous. The ends were cut back, 0 bases at V and 4 bases at J, with 12 bases in the middle. Germline CDR1 is LGHNA and CDR2 is YSLEER. The CDR3 is made up of 16 amino acids. CDR3 in DNA: TGCGCCAGCAGCCAAGATCTCTATACGTTTAATGAAAAACTGTTTTTT. Translation gives CASSQDLYTFNEKLFF.

The chain is built from TRBV20-1 and TRBJ2-5, with 9 bases that match TRBD1. CDR1 is DFQATT, CDR2 SNEGSKA, per germline (reference sequence). Unmatched junction bases numbered 10, after V lost 3 bases and J lost 5 bases. The CDR3 runs to 15 residues. The CDR3 DNA reads TGCAGTGCTAGTCGGGGACAGGGAAAGGGGGAGACCCAGTACTTC. Protein product: CSASRGQGKGETQYF.

The chain carries TRBV5-1 and TRBJ2-2, with a tentative D call TRBD2 (7 bases). Trimming took off 4 bases at V and 6 bases at J, with 28 bases between the two ends. The CDR3 totals 19 residues. Germline loops: CDR1 SGHRS, CDR2 YFSETQ. In DNA, the CDR3 is TGCGCCAGCAGCCACTTCGGCGGGGGCGCCTTGTTAAGTGCCGGGGAGCTGTTTTTT. This encodes CASSHFGGGALLSAGELFF.

This chain connects TRBV7-2 to TRBJ1-4; D is possibly TRBD1 (6 bases). This CDR3 comprises 15 residues. In germline, CDR1 is SGHTA, CDR2 FQGNSA. Trimming cost V 2 bases and J 3 bases, with 10 bases left between them. The CDR3 DNA reads as TGTGCCAGCAGCTTATCCCGGACAGCTAATGAAAAACTGTTTTTT. Its protein is CASSLSRTANEKLFF. Drawing the rest from reference TRBV7-2 and TRBJ1-4, the complete variable domain is GAGVSQSPSNKVTEKGKDVELRCDPISGHTALYWYRQSLGQGLEFLIYFQGNSAPDKSGLPSDRFSAERTGGSVSTLTIQRTQQEDSAVYLCASSLSRTANEKLFFGSGTQLSVL.